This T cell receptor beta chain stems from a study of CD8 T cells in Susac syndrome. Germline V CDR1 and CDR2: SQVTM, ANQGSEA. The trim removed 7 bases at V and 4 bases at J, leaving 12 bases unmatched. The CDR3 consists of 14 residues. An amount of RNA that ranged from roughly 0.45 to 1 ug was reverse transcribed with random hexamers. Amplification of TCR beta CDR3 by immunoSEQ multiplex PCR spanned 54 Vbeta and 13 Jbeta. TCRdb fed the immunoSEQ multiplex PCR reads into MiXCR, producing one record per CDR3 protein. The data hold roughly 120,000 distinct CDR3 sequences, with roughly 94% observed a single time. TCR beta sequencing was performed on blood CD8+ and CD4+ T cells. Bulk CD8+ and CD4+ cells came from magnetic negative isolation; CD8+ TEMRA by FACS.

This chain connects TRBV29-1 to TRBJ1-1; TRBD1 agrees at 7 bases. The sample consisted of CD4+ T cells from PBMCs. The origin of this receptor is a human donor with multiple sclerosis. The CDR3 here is CSAGPQGLGTEAFF. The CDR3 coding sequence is TGCAGCGCCGGACCACAGGGGCTCGGCACTGAAGCTTTCTTT.